Sequencing of this T cell receptor (beta chain) was carried out in a study of T-cell memory formation after mild COVID-19. The germline V gene has CDR1 DFQATT and CDR2 SNEGSKA (reference sequence). The CDR3 length is 13 residues. Between the trimmed V and J ends, which lost 2 bases and 3 bases, there was a span of 8 bases. MiXCR was run by TCRdb on the 5' RACE reads, yielding one entry per CDR3 protein. The sample holds about 140,000 distinct CDR3 sequences, 11% to 15% seen once. This clonotype has only a few counts. Antigen unknown. Findings of the study overall: CM and EM subsets held most contracting CD4+ clones; EMRA held CD8+ ones.

The sequence came from an adult woman who had mild COVID-19 (a few samples of this study predate the infection). Cell type and time point are not known. The sequenced sample was PBMCs or a T cell subset sorted from them (not recorded which). The chain is built from TRBV20-1 and TRBJ2-1, with unresolved D. This chain's CDR3 is CSARPGLYNEQFF. As DNA, the CDR3 is TGCAGTGCTAGACCGGGCCTCTACAATGAGCAGTTCTTC.